Presented here are 24 T cell receptor beta chains from one specimen sequenced in a study of T cell responses to AZD1222 COVID-19 vaccine. Libraries were prepared by immunoSEQ multiplex PCR; TCRdb keeps only in-frame clonotypes and omits some of them. The repertoire holds about 40,000 clones, approximately 88% seen once, with over 15% in the top ten. The sample here was peripheral blood, taken 28 days after the second AZD1222 dose. Receptor source: an adult who received the AZD1222 COVID-19 vaccine.

The chain links TRBV6-8 to TRBJ1-6; 8 bases fit TRBD1. Trimming at V came to 5 bases and at J to 10 bases, leaving 7 bases not matched to a gene. This CDR3 region has 14 residues. Per germline, CDR1 MNHGY and CDR2 SAAAGT. The chain's CDR3 is CASSPQGGWSPLHF. DNA for the CDR3: TGTGCCAGCAGTCCACAGGGGGGTTGGTCACCCCTCCACTTT.

This clone was detected only a few times. The chain carries TRBV9 and TRBJ1-1; maybe TRBD1 (6 bases). Trimming took 3 bases from V and 1 from J, leaving 13 bases between them. The CDR3 consists of 15 residues. CDR1 SGDLS and CDR2 YYNGEE come from the germline V gene. The CDR3, as DNA: TGTGCCAGCAGCGGTACAGGGTTCTCGAACACTGAAGCTTTCTTT. It specifies CASSGTGFSNTEAFF.

The chain employs TRBV5-1 and TRBJ1-1; no definite D call. The CDR3 loop spans 15 amino acids. V gave up 1 base and J gave up 3 bases, with 13 bases separating them. From germline, CDR1 is SGHRS and CDR2 YFSETQ. The chain's CDR3 is CASSLFGPKDTEAFF. The CDR3 region has the DNA TGCGCCAGCAGCTTGTTTGGACCGAAGGACACTGAAGCTTTCTTT.

The chain joins TRBV28 to TRBJ1-2, with 7 bases fitting TRBD1. Per the germline V gene, CDR1 is MDHEN and CDR2 is SYDVKM. The V and J ends lost 4 bases and 4 bases, in that order; junction bases with no gene match: 3. The CDR3 totals 13 residues. The CDR3 sequence is CASSWDSGYGYTF. As DNA, the CDR3 is TGTGCCAGCAGTTGGGACAGTGGCTATGGCTACACCTTC.

This chain joins TRBV2 and TRBJ2-3; TRBD2 agrees at 9 bases. The CDR3 loop spans 18 amino acids. V gave up 5 bases and J gave up 2 bases; unmatched junction bases: 14. CDR1 is SNHLY and CDR2 is FYNNEI in the germline V gene. CDR3 coding DNA: TGTGCCAGCAGTACCGTCCTTGGTAGCGGGGGTGACACAGATACGCAGTATTTT. Its translation is CASSTVLGSGGDTDTQYF.

This clone was seen more than once but under ten times. Its ends do not fully match the called genes, so a read error is possible. This chain joins TRBV7-7 and TRBJ2-2; maybe TRBD2 (5 bases). CDR3 length: 13 residues. Germline-derived CDR1 and CDR2 are SSHAT and FNYEAQ (reference sequence). CDR3 sequence reads: CASSLRETGELFF. CDR3 bases: TGTGCTAGCAGCTTAAGGGAGACCGGGGAGCTGTTTTTT.

This clone was seen a single time. This chain uses TRBV5-1 with TRBJ2-5; the D is unclear. CDR3 length: 15 residues. Germline CDR1 is SGHRS and CDR2 is YFSETQ. With 0 bases removed from V and 1 base from J, the gap between germline ends came to 10 bases. The CDR3 region is CASSLAPRSQETQYF. CDR3 nucleotides: TGCGCCAGCAGCTTGGCCCCCAGGAGCCAAGAGACCCAGTACTTC.

CDR3 DNA: TGCAGCGTTGGACAGGCCAATCAGCCCCAGCATTTT. It translates to CSVGQANQPQHF. This chain links TRBV29-1 with TRBJ1-5, with D possibly TRBD1 on 6 matching bases. Germline CDR1 reads SQVTM; CDR2 reads ANQGSEA. CDR3 size: 12 residues. V dropped 4 bases and J dropped 3 bases, with 7 bases sitting between them. Full variable domain (outside the CDR3, taken from reference TRBV29-1 and TRBJ1-5): SAVISQKPSRDICQRGTSLTIQCQVDSQVTMMFWYRQQPGQSLTLIATANQGSEATYESGFVIDKFPISRPNLTFSTLTVSNMSPEDSSIYLCSVGQANQPQHFGDGTRLSIL.

The V gene is TRBV7-3, the J gene TRBJ1-2; no definite D call. Germline CDR1 SGHTA, CDR2 FQGTGA. V was pared by 5 bases and J by 1 base, with 14 bases between. The CDR3 has 15 residues. This chain's CDR3 is CASSPGGIGNYGYTF. DNA for the CDR3: TGTGCCAGCAGCCCCGGCGGGATTGGTAACTATGGCTACACCTTC.

V is TRBV29-1 and J is TRBJ2-5; D gene ambiguous. Germline CDR1 reads SQVTM; CDR2 reads ANQGSEA. This CDR3 is built from 12 residues. V was trimmed by 7 bases and J by 1 base, leaving 10 bases between them. The CDR3 DNA is TGCAGCGCCGGACGCCTCCAAGAGACCCAGTACTTC. Translating gives CSAGRLQETQYF. Complete variable domain (other parts from reference TRBV29-1 and TRBJ2-5): SAVISQKPSRDICQRGTSLTIQCQVDSQVTMMFWYRQQPGQSLTLIATANQGSEATYESGFVIDKFPISRPNLTFSTLTVSNMSPEDSSIYLCSAGRLQETQYFGPGTRLLVL.

The J gene is TRBJ1-2, the V gene TRBV12-3 or TRBV12-4; no firm D call. The V end was cut by 5 bases, the J end by 7 bases, with 14 bases between. This CDR3 has 13 amino acids. For the CDR3, the DNA is TGTGCCAGCAGTCCTACCCGCGAGTTTGGCTACACCTTC. Translated: CASSPTREFGYTF.

This sequence joins TRBV23-1 and TRBJ2-2; 11 bases are a match to TRBD2. TRBV23-1 belongs to the ORF category, with a function that is uncertain. The V and J ends lost 0 bases and 4 bases, in that order; junction bases with no gene match: 4. The CDR3 contains 17 residues. The CDR3 loop is CASSQSRLAGLTGELFF. The CDR3 coding sequence is TGCGCCAGCAGTCAATCCAGACTAGCGGGGCTCACCGGGGAGCTGTTTTTT.

This clone was counted once. The chain recombines TRBV28 with TRBJ1-5, with D possibly being TRBD1 (6 bases). Per the germline V gene, CDR1 is MDHEN and CDR2 is SYDVKM. This CDR3 has 16 amino acids. V lost 1 base and J 4 bases, leaving 14 bases between the germline ends. CDR3 coding DNA: TGTGCCAGCAGTTTATCTCTTACAGGGCCTAATCAGCCCCAGCATTTT. Protein sequence: CASSLSLTGPNQPQHF. The full variable domain, rest sourced from reference TRBV28 and TRBJ1-5, is DVKVTQSSRYLVKRTGEKVFLECVQDMDHENMFWYRQDPGLGLRLIYFSYDVKMKEKGDIPEGYSVSREKKERFSLILESASTNQTSMYLCASSLSLTGPNQPQHFGDGTRLSIL.

This chain uses TRBV6-5 with TRBJ1-5; unclear D gene. The CDR3 spans 13 residues. Trimming pared 8 bases from V and 6 bases from J, leaving 14 bases between. The germline V gene has CDR1 MNHEY and CDR2 SVGAGI. CDR3 sequence (DNA): TGTGCCAGCCGCATGGGAGGGTTTCAGCCCCAGCATTTT. Its protein product is CASRMGGFQPQHF.

The chain has TRBV11-2 and TRBJ1-6, with a tentative D call TRBD1 (5 bases). CDR1 is SGHAT, CDR2 FQNNGV, per germline. V was clipped by 5 bases and J by 6 bases, with 8 bases between them. This CDR3 is built from 13 residues. CDR3 sequence: CASSPQGNSPLHF. DNA for the CDR3: TGTGCCAGCAGCCCTCAGGGTAATTCACCCCTCCACTTT.

The CDR3 coding sequence is TGTGCCAGCAGTCCTCCTGGAATTTACGAGCAGTACTTC. Translated: CASSPPGIYEQYF. This sequence joins TRBV12-3 or TRBV12-4 and TRBJ2-7, with D hard to call. The CDR3 covers 13 residues. Trimming pared 5 bases from V and 4 bases from J, leaving 12 bases between.

The chain uses TRBV6-5 and TRBJ1-6; D gene unclear. The CDR3 has 16 amino acids. V lost 0 bases and J 10 bases, leaving 16 bases between the germline ends. CDR1 and CDR2 (germline): MNHEY, SVGAGI. CDR3: CASSYSMAQLGSPLHF. CDR3 DNA sequence: TGTGCCAGCAGTTACTCGATGGCTCAGTTGGGCTCACCCCTCCACTTT.

The chain is built from TRBV20-1 and TRBJ2-5; the match to TRBD2 covers 7 bases. Germline trimming cut 6 bases from V and 2 bases from J; bases unmatched to any gene: 9. Germline values: CDR1 DFQATT, CDR2 SNEGSKA (reference sequence). This CDR3 region has 14 residues. The CDR3 DNA reads as TGCAGTGCGAGTAAATGGGGGGGGCAAGAGACCCAGTACTTC. It encodes CSASKWGGQETQYF.

This rearrangement joins TRBV11-1 to TRBJ1-5; TRBD1 might be the D (5 bases). Germline V gene data show CDR1 as SGHAT and CDR2 as FQDESV (reference sequence). Trimming stripped 4 bases from V and 9 bases from J, with 13 bases between. The length of the CDR3 is 13 residues. The CDR3 nucleotides read TGTGCCAGCAGCTCGTACGGGGCCGGGCCCCAGCATTTT. As protein: CASSSYGAGPQHF.

The V and J genes are TRBV9 and TRBJ2-7; the D is unclear. Germline lookup yields CDR1 SGDLS and CDR2 YYNGEE. V lost 0 bases and J lost 0, with 7 bases in between. This CDR3 contains 14 residues. The CDR3 sequence: CASSVGQVSYEQYF. For the CDR3, the DNA is TGTGCCAGCAGCGTAGGCCAGGTCTCCTACGAGCAGTACTTC.

The genes are TRBV19 and TRBJ1-2; 8 nucleotides match TRBD1. V shed 4 bases, J shed 5 bases, and the junction held 0 bases outside the gene matches. Germline CDR1 reads LNHDA; CDR2 reads SQIVND (reference sequence). This CDR3 is built from 12 residues. The chain's CDR3 is CASSRTGYGYTF. CDR3 sequence (DNA): TGTGCCAGTAGTAGGACAGGGTATGGCTACACCTTC.

The CDR3 DNA reads TGCGCCAGCTCACCCGGGGGTCTGAACACCGGGGAGCTGTTTTTT. It specifies CASSPGGLNTGELFF. The V and J genes are TRBV5-1 and TRBJ2-2; weak D call: TRBD2 (6 bases). V lost 7 bases, J lost 1 base, and 14 bases lay in between. This CDR3 spans 15 amino acids. Germline CDR1 is SGHRS and CDR2 is YFSETQ.

The V gene is TRBV13, the J gene TRBJ2-3; a weak D match, TRBD1 (6 bases). The CDR3 spans 15 residues. The V gene's germline CDR1 is PRHDT and CDR2 FYEKMQ (reference sequence). The V end lost 2 bases, the J end lost 3 bases, and 12 bases lay between the germline ends. Here the CDR3 DNA reads TGTGCCAGCAGCTTATCTGGTCAGGGGACAGATACGCAGTATTTT. Translation gives CASSLSGQGTDTQYF.

This clone was counted between two and nine times. This may stem from a read error, because a much larger clone lies one nucleotide away. The chain recombines TRBV27 with TRBJ1-4, with a tentative D call TRBD1 (6 bases). CDR1 MNHEY and CDR2 SMNVEV come from the germline V gene (reference sequence). Trimming took 7 bases from V and 10 from J, leaving 31 bases between them. This CDR3 has 18 amino acids. The DNA of the CDR3 is TGTGCCAGCATAAATACACGGAGGGGGTTAGGTCCGTTAGGAAAACTGTTTTTT. Protein product: CASINTRRGLGPLGKLFF.